A single sample is the source of the 18 T cell receptor beta chains below, sequenced in a study of T cell clonotyping in hematopoietic cell transplantation. Some clones are missing from TCRdb's copy, which holds only in-frame ones; the method was immunoSEQ multiplex PCR. This sample yields 65,000 to 75,000 clones, of which around 94% are seen a single time; 1.5% to 2% belongs to the top ten. The specimen was peripheral blood mononuclear cells. These receptors originate from a man aged 50 or older in good health. Some clones in this sample may be carry-over from other donors' samples.

The chain carries TRBV27 and TRBJ2-1; 8 bases are shared with TRBD2. V trimming: 4 bases; J trimming: 1 base; junction bases outside the gene matches: 3. The germline V gene encodes CDR1 MNHEY and CDR2 SMNVEV (reference sequence). This CDR3 is 15 amino acids long. This chain's CDR3 is CASSWSGGSYNEQFF. CDR3 bases: TGTGCCAGCAGTTGGAGCGGGGGATCCTACAATGAGCAGTTCTTC.

The rearrangement uses TRBV30 and TRBJ2-7, with TRBD1 as a possible D gene (6 bases). This CDR3 contains 12 residues. V was cut by 6 bases and J by 2 bases, with 11 bases left in between. CDR1 and CDR2 from the germline V gene are GTSNPN and SVGIG (reference sequence). This CDR3 reads CACDRTTYEQYF. The CDR3 DNA follows: TGTGCCTGTGACAGGACGACCTACGAGCAGTACTTC.

The chain carries TRBV28 and TRBJ1-5; no clear D. Trimming shortened V by 2 bases and J by 4 bases, and 15 bases separated the two germline ends. The germline V gene has CDR1 MDHEN and CDR2 SYDVKM. This CDR3 comprises 16 residues. The CDR3 region is CASSLVAAKKNQPQHF. The CDR3, as DNA: TGTGCCAGCAGTTTAGTAGCCGCCAAAAAGAATCAGCCCCAGCATTTT. Complete variable domain (other parts from reference TRBV28 and TRBJ1-5): DVKVTQSSRYLVKRTGEKVFLECVQDMDHENMFWYRQDPGLGLRLIYFSYDVKMKEKGDIPEGYSVSREKKERFSLILESASTNQTSMYLCASSLVAAKKNQPQHFGDGTRLSIL.

This rearrangement joins TRBV28 to TRBJ2-2; no clear D. CDR3 length: 14 residues. Between the trimmed V and J ends, which lost 1 base and 3 bases, there was a span of 6 bases. The V gene's germline CDR1 is MDHEN and CDR2 SYDVKM. CDR3 region: CASSLSTDTGELFF. The CDR3 DNA reads as TGTGCCAGCAGTTTATCCACGGACACCGGGGAGCTGTTTTTT.

J is TRBJ1-5 and V is TRBV19, with D maybe TRBD1 (5 bases). This CDR3 is 16 amino acids long. Trimming removed 1 base from V and 2 bases from J, with 12 bases in between. Germline V lookup: CDR1 LNHDA, CDR2 SQIVND (reference sequence). Here the CDR3 DNA reads TGTGCCAGTAGTATAGCGGGGGGTCCGGGCAATCAGCCCCAGCATTTT. Amino acids: CASSIAGGPGNQPQHF.

This chain joins TRBV1 and TRBJ1-4. TRBV1 represents a pseudogene. This CDR3 is built from 16 residues. CDR3 sequence: CTSSQDPGGANEKLFF. In nucleotides, the CDR3 is TGCACCAGCAGCCAAGACCCCGGGGGAGCTAATGAAAAACTGTTTTTT.

This clone was recorded once. The CDR3 sequence is CASSQDPGRGDEQYF. Written as DNA, the CDR3 is TGTGCCAGCAGCCAAGATCCAGGGAGGGGGGACGAGCAGTACTTC. This chain joins TRBV4-2 and TRBJ2-7; TRBD2 is a possible D gene (7 bases). The CDR3 runs 15 residues. V was shortened by 0 bases and J by 5 bases, with 14 bases between the two germline ends. CDR1 LGHNA and CDR2 YNFKEQ come from the germline V gene.

The chain joins TRBV9 to TRBJ2-3, with D possibly called TRBD1 or TRBD2 (5 bases each). Germline CDR1 and CDR2: SGDLS and YYNGEE. The CDR3 length is 15 residues. The germline V and J ends were trimmed by 1 base and 2 bases, with 11 bases remaining between them. The CDR3 DNA is TGTGCCAGCAGCGTATACGGGGCAAACACAGATACGCAGTATTTT. Translating gives CASSVYGANTDTQYF.

This chain joins TRBV7-6 and TRBJ2-1; D remains ambiguous. V lost 1 base to trimming and J lost 8 bases, with 12 bases between them. The CDR3 has 14 amino acids. Germline assignment: CDR1 SGHVS and CDR2 FNYEAQ. The CDR3 DNA follows: TGTGCCAGCAGCTTAGTACCTAGTAAAGATGAGCAGTTCTTC. Translated, it gives CASSLVPSKDEQFF.

As regards this clone: The germline gene is not matched at one end of the junction; a read error may be the cause. This chain uses TRBV7-7 with TRBJ2-7; TRBD1 matches 7 bases. The CDR3 length is 15 residues. Germline values: CDR1 SSHAT, CDR2 FNYEAQ (reference sequence). The chain's CDR3 is CASSLQTGNSYEQYF. Written as DNA, the CDR3 is TGTGCTAGCAGCTTGCAGACAGGGAATTCCTACGAGCAGTACTTC.

This sequence joins TRBV30 and TRBJ2-1; 12 nucleotides align to TRBD2. Germline CDR1 is GTSNPN and CDR2 is SVGIG (reference sequence). This CDR3 has 19 amino acids. Trimming removed 4 bases from V and 0 bases from J; junction bases left unmatched: 13. DNA of the CDR3: TGTGCCTGGAAGAGACCGGGACTAGCGGGTCAAAGCTCCTACAATGAGCAGTTCTTC. This gives the protein CAWKRPGLAGQSSYNEQFF.

The V and J genes are TRBV28 and TRBJ1-1; 7 bases are a match to TRBD1. The V gene's germline CDR1 is MDHEN and CDR2 SYDVKM. Trimming at V came to 6 bases and at J to 3 bases, leaving 7 bases not matched to a gene. CDR3 size: 14 residues. The DNA for the CDR3 is TGTGCCAGCAGGGAGGGGGCCCGGGACACTGAAGCTTTCTTT. Translation gives CASREGARDTEAFF.

This clone appeared a single time. The genes are TRBV19 and TRBJ2-7, with 15 bases lining up with TRBD2. This CDR3 is built from 18 residues. The germline CDR1 and CDR2 sequences are LNHDA and SQIVND (reference sequence). V dropped 3 bases and J dropped 2; count of bases not matched to a gene: 8. The chain's CDR3 is CASSMGLAGGAITYEQYF. CDR3 nucleotide sequence: TGTGCCAGTAGTATGGGACTAGCGGGAGGAGCTATCACCTACGAGCAGTACTTC.

The chain joins TRBV7-9 to TRBJ2-7, with D perhaps matching TRBD1 (5 bases). V lost 2 bases to trimming and J lost 3 bases, with 11 bases between them. This CDR3 comprises 14 residues. CDR1 and CDR2 (germline): SEHNR, FQNEAQ (reference sequence). The CDR3 sequence: CASSLQGPIYEQYF. CDR3 sequence (DNA): TGTGCCAGCAGCTTACAGGGTCCCATCTACGAGCAGTACTTC. Variable domain in full (rest from reference TRBV7-9 and TRBJ2-7): DTGVSQNPRHKITKRGQNVTFRCDPISEHNRLYWYRQTLGQGPEFLTYFQNEAQLEKSRLLSDRFSAERPKGSFSTLEIQRTEQGDSAMYLCASSLQGPIYEQYFGPGTRLTVT.

The chain links TRBV28 to TRBJ2-7; 7 nucleotides agree with TRBD1. The V and J ends lost 6 bases and 4 bases, in that order; junction bases with no gene match: 12. CDR1 and CDR2 from the germline V gene are MDHEN and SYDVKM. This CDR3 is 15 amino acids long. The CDR3 loop reads CASRQTTGLEYEQYF. CDR3 in DNA: TGTGCCAGCAGACAAACGACAGGGTTGGAATACGAGCAGTACTTC.

This chain connects TRBV7-2 to TRBJ2-7, with a possible D match to TRBD1 (6 bases). The germline V gene has CDR1 SGHTA and CDR2 FQGNSA. The CDR3 extends over 14 amino acids. Trimming shortened V by 5 bases and J by 4 bases, and 15 bases separated the two germline ends. CDR3 coding DNA: TGTGCCAGCAGCCCATTCACAGGGAATTACGAGCAGTACTTC. It codes for CASSPFTGNYEQYF.

The V gene is TRBV5-6, the J gene TRBJ2-7, with 11 bases lining up with TRBD1. The CDR3 runs 15 residues. V lost 5 bases and J lost 4; bases outside the gene matches: 8. CDR1 is SGHDT and CDR2 is YYEEEE in the germline V gene. In DNA, the CDR3 is TGTGCCAGCAGACACGGGACAGGGGGTCGGTACGAGCAGTACTTC. Amino acid sequence: CASRHGTGGRYEQYF.

V usage is TRBV29-1 and J usage is TRBJ2-1; D remains unclear. Germline V gene sequence: CDR1 SQVTM, CDR2 ANQGSEA. There are 14 residues in the CDR3. V was pared by 6 bases and J by 2 bases, with 14 bases between. For the CDR3, the DNA is TGCAGCGTGGAGACTGTGTCACCCTACAATGAGCAGTTCTTC. Protein: CSVETVSPYNEQFF.